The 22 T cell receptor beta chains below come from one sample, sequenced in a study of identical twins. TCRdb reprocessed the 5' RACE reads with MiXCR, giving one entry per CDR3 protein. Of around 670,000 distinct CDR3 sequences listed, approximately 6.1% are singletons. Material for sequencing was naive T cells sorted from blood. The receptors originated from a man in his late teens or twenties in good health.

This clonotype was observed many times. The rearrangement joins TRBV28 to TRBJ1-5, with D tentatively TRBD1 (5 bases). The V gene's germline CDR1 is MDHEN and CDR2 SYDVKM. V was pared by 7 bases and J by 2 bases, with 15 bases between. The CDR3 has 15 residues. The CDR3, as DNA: TGTGCCAGCACAAACATGGGGGACGGCAATCAGCCCCAGCATTTT. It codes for CASTNMGDGNQPQHF.

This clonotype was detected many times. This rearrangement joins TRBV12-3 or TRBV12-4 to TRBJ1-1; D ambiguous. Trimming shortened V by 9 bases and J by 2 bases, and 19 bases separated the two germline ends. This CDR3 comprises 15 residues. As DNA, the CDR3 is TGTGCCAGTAGACGGAACGGGAACGCCAACACTGAAGCTTTCTTT. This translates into CASRRNGNANTEAFF.

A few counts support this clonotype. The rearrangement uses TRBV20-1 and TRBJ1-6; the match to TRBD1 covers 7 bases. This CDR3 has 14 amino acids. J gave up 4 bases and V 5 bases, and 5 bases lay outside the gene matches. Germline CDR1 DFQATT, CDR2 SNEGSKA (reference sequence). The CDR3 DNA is TGCAGTGCTCTAAGGACAGGTTATAATTCACCCCTCCACTTT. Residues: CSALRTGYNSPLHF.

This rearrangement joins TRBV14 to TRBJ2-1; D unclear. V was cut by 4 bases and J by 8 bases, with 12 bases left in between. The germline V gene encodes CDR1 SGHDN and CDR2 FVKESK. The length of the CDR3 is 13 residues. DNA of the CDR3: TGTGCCAGCAGCCCCTTTCGCATCCATGAGCAGTTCTTC. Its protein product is CASSPFRIHEQFF.

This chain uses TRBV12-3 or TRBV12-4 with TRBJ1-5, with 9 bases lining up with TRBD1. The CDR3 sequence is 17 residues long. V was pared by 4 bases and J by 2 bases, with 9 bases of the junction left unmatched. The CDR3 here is CASSWGQGQSGNQPQHF. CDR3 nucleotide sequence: TGTGCCAGCAGTTGGGGACAGGGTCAATCGGGCAATCAGCCCCAGCATTTT.

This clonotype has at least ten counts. The CDR3, as DNA: TGTGCCAGCGGAGGGGCCACTGAAGCTTTCTTT. As protein: CASGGATEAFF. The chain links TRBV7-9 to TRBJ1-1, with a possible D match to TRBD1 (5 bases). The length of the CDR3 is 11 residues. Germline values: CDR1 SEHNR, CDR2 FQNEAQ (reference sequence). Trimming left V 8 bases short and J 4 bases short, with 8 bases between.

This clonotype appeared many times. CDR3 in amino acids: CASSTQGGSYNEQFF. The CDR3 DNA follows: TGTGCCAGCAGCACACAGGGGGGGTCCTACAATGAGCAGTTCTTC. This sequence joins TRBV7-2 and TRBJ2-1, with TRBD1 as a possible D gene (8 bases). Germline V gene data show CDR1 as SGHTA and CDR2 as FQGNSA. The ends were cut back, 5 bases at V and 1 base at J, with 12 bases in the middle. The CDR3 has 15 residues.

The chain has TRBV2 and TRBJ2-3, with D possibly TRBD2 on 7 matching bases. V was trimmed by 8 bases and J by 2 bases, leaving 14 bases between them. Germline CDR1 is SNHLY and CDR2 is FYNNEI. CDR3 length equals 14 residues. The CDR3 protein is CASGRGGPTDTQYF. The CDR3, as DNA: TGTGCCAGCGGTAGGGGGGGCCCCACAGATACGCAGTATTTT.

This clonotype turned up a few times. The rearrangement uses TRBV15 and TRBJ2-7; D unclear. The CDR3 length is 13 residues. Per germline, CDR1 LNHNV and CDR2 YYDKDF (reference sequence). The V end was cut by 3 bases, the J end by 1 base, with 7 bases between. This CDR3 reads CATSSPFSYEQYF. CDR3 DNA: TGTGCCACCAGCAGTCCGTTTTCCTACGAGCAGTACTTC.

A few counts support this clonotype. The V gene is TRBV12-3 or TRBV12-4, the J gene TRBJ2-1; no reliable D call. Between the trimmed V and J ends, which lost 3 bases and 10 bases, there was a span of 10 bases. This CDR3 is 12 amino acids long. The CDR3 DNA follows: TGTGCCAGCAGTTTTTGGCCAGCGGAGCAGTTCTTC. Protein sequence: CASSFWPAEQFF.

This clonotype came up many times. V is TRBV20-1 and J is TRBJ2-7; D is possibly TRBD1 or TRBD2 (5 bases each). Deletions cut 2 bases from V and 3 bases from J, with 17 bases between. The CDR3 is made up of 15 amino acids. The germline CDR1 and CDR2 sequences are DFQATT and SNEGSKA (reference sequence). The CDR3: CSARRPGPKVYEQYF. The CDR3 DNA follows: TGCAGTGCTAGACGTCCGGGACCGAAGGTCTACGAGCAGTACTTC.

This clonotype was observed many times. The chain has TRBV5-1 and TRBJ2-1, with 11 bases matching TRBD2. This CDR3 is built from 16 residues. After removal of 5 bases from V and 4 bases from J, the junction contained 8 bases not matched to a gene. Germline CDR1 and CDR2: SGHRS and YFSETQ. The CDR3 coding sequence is TGCGCCAGCAGTACGCGGACTAGCGGGCTTTACAATGAGCAGTTCTTC. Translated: CASSTRTSGLYNEQFF.

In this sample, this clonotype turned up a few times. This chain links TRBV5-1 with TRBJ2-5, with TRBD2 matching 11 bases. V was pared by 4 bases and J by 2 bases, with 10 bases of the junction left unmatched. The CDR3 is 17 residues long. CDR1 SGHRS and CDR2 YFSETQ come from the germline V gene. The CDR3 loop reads CASSAPTGTSGQETQYF. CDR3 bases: TGCGCCAGCAGCGCCCCTACGGGGACTAGCGGTCAAGAGACCCAGTACTTC.

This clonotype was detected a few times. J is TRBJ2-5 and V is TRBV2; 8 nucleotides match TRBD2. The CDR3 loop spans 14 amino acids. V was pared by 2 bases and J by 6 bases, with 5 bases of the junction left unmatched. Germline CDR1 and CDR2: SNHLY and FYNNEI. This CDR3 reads CASSELAGSQTQYF. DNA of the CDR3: TGTGCCAGCAGTGAATTAGCGGGGTCCCAGACCCAGTACTTC.

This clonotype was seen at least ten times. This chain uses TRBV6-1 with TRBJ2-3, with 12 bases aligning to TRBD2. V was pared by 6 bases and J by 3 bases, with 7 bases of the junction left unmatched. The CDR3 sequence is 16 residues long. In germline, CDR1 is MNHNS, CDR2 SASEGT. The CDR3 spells CASSLTSGSGTDTQYF. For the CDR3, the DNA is TGTGCCAGCAGCCTGACTAGCGGGAGTGGGACAGATACGCAGTATTTT.

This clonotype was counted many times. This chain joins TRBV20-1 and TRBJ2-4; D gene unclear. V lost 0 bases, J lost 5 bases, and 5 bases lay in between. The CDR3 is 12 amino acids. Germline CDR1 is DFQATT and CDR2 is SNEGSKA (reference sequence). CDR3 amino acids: CSARDGQNIQYF. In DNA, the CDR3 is TGCAGTGCTAGAGACGGGCAAAACATTCAGTACTTC.

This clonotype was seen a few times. The CDR3 DNA sequence: TGTGCCAGCAGAGATGGACTAGCGGAGTACAATGAGCAGTTCTTC. Translating gives CASRDGLAEYNEQFF. This chain uses TRBV28 with TRBJ2-1, with 10 nucleotides matching TRBD2. Germline CDR1 reads MDHEN; CDR2 reads SYDVKM. Trimming at V came to 6 bases and at J to 4 bases, leaving 6 bases not matched to a gene. CDR3 length: 15 residues.

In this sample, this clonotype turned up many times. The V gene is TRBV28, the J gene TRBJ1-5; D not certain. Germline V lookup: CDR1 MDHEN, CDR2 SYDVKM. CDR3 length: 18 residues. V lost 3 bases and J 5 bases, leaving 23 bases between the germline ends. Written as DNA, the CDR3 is TGTGCCAGCAGTTTCCCGAAGACCCAAAATGTGTGGGATCAGCCCCAGCATTTT. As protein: CASSFPKTQNVWDQPQHF.

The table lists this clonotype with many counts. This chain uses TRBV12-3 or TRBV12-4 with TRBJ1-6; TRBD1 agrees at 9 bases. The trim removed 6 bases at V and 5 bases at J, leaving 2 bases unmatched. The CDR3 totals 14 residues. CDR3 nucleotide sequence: TGTGCCAGCAGATACAGGGGGCATAATTCACCCCTCCACTTT. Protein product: CASRYRGHNSPLHF.

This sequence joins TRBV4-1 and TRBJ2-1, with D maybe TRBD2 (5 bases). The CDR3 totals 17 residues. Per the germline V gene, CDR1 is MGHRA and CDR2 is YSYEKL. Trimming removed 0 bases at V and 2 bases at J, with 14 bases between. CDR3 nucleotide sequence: TGCGCCAGCAGCCAAGATCTCGGTAGCGTCACCTACAATGAGCAGTTCTTC. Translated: CASSQDLGSVTYNEQFF.

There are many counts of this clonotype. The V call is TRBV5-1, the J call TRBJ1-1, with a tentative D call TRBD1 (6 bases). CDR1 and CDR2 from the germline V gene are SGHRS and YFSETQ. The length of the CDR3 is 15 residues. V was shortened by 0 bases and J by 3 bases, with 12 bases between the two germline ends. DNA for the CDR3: TGCGCCAGCAGCTTGGTCGTGGGGGCACACACTGAAGCTTTCTTT. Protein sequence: CASSLVVGAHTEAFF.

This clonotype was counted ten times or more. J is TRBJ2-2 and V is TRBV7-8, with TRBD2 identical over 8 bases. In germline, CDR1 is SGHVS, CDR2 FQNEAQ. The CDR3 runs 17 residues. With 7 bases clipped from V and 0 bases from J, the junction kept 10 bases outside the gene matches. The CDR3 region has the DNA TGTGCCAGCAAGATACTAGCGGAGTTCGCGAACACCGGGGAGCTGTTTTTT. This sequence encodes CASKILAEFANTGELFF.